The 13 T cell receptor beta chains below were found in one sample sequenced in a study of spatial heterogeneity in lung cancer. Time point of the sample: sample taken at primary tumor resection. Unsorted tumor, nontumor lung tissue or cryopreserved PBMC supplied the whole RNA. TCRdb used MiXCR to reprocess the 5' RACE reads, holding one entry per CDR3 protein. This repertoire shows about 21,000 distinct CDR3 sequences, under 6% found once; its top ten account for 6.5% to 9%. Sequencing used PBMCs, obtained at surgery. These receptors were obtained from a male donor with early-stage non-small cell lung cancer.

This clonotype was seen ten or more times. This chain joins TRBV19 and TRBJ2-1, with TRBD2 matching 14 bases. The CDR3 extends over 14 amino acids. The germline gives CDR1 LNHDA, CDR2 SQIVND (reference sequence). The V gene end was trimmed by 3 bases and the J gene end by 14 bases; junction bases not matched to a gene: 6. The CDR3 bases are TGTGCCAGTAGTATCTCGGGACTAGCGGGGGAGGAGTTCTTC. Translating gives CASSISGLAGEEFF.

There are many counts of this clonotype. The gene calls are TRBV4-1 and TRBJ1-1; 9 bases match TRBD1. The CDR3 totals 15 residues. CDR1 is MGHRA, CDR2 YSYEKL, per germline. V lost 1 base to trimming and J lost 3 bases; unmatched junction nucleotides: 3. The CDR3 nucleotides read TGCGCCAGCAGCCAAGGACGACAGGGGGACACTGAAGCTTTCTTT. As protein: CASSQGRQGDTEAFF.

CDR3: CASSSEGWGSSQPQHF. The CDR3 DNA reads TGTGCCAGCTCCTCCGAGGGGTGGGGGAGTAGTCAGCCCCAGCATTTT. The chain has TRBV28 and TRBJ1-5; D perhaps matches TRBD1 (5 bases). Germline V lookup: CDR1 MDHEN, CDR2 SYDVKM. V was clipped by 8 bases and J by 6 bases, with 23 bases between them. The CDR3 totals 16 residues. Filled out from reference TRBV28 and TRBJ1-5, the complete variable domain reads DVKVTQSSRYLVKRTGEKVFLECVQDMDHENMFWYRQDPGLGLRLIYFSYDVKMKEKGDIPEGYSVSREKKERFSLILESASTNQTSMYLCASSSEGWGSSQPQHFGDGTRLSIL.

This clonotype ranks as medium-sized. The chain employs TRBV11-1 and TRBJ1-2; no clear D gene. Germline values: CDR1 SGHAT, CDR2 FQDESV (reference sequence). The CDR3 loop spans 13 amino acids. V lost 5 bases, J lost 4 bases, and 11 bases lay in between. CDR3: CASSDYHTYGYTF. The CDR3 DNA follows: TGTGCCAGCAGCGACTATCATACCTATGGCTACACCTTC.

In its sample, this clonotype was seen a few times. V and J are TRBV11-2 and TRBJ1-3, with D unclear. The CDR3 runs 15 residues. Germline CDR1 and CDR2: SGHAT and FQNNGV. Trimming left V 0 bases short and J 0 bases short, with 6 bases between. The CDR3 is CASSLDSYSGNTIYF. The DNA for the CDR3 is TGTGCCAGCAGCTTAGACAGCTACTCTGGAAACACCATATATTTT.

As for this clonotype: A read error may be the cause here, since a much bigger clone is one base away. The conserved closing phenylalanine or tryptophan is absent in this CDR3, likely reflecting a read error. The chain carries TRBV10-1 and TRBJ2-1, with 8 positions matching TRBD2. V dropped 11 bases and J dropped 0; count of bases not matched to a gene: 3. Germline V CDR1 and CDR2: WNHNN, SYGVQD (reference sequence). The CDR3 loop spans 13 amino acids. CDR3 sequence (DNA): TGCGCCTCGGGGGGGCGCTCCTACAATGAGCAGTTCCTC. Protein: CASGGRSYNEQFL.

The V call is TRBV7-9, the J call TRBJ2-1; D not resolved. The CDR3 runs 11 residues. Trimming cost V 5 bases and J 7 bases, with 6 bases left between them. CDR1 and CDR2 (germline): SEHNR, FQNEAQ (reference sequence). Here the CDR3 DNA reads TGTGCCAGCAGCGGTCCGAATGAGCAGTTCTTC. Translation gives CASSGPNEQFF.

The chain joins TRBV6-2 or TRBV6-3 to TRBJ2-7; no definite D call. Trimming removed 2 bases from V and 2 bases from J, with 4 bases in between. CDR1 and CDR2 from the germline V gene are MNHEY and SVGEGT. CDR3 length: 12 residues. The chain's CDR3 is CASSYDTYEQYF. CDR3 nucleotides: TGTGCCAGCAGTTACGATACCTACGAGCAGTACTTC.

This clonotype was seen at least ten times. The chain links TRBV7-8 to TRBJ2-1; the match to TRBD2 covers 8 bases. V shed 1 base, J shed 1 base, and the junction held 3 bases outside the gene matches. The CDR3 has 16 amino acids. Germline V gene lookup returns CDR1 SGHVS and CDR2 FQNEAQ. The CDR3: CASSLDGGRSYNEQFF. As DNA, the CDR3 is TGTGCCAGCAGCTTAGATGGCGGGAGGTCCTACAATGAGCAGTTCTTC.

This clonotype showed up many times. V usage is TRBV28 and J usage is TRBJ1-2; 9 nucleotides line up with TRBD1. Germline CDR1 reads MDHEN; CDR2 reads SYDVKM. The V gene end was trimmed by 8 bases and the J gene end by 2 bases; junction bases not matched to a gene: 9. This CDR3 has 15 residues. CDR3 nucleotide sequence: TGTGCCAGCTATATTACTGGGACAGGGAACTATGGCTACACCTTC. It specifies CASYITGTGNYGYTF.

In this sample, this clonotype turned up a few times. At one of its ends the junction is not consistent with the germline gene, which may arise from a read error. V gene TRBV7-3 combines with J gene TRBJ2-1; D may be TRBD1 (6 bases). CDR1 is SGHTA, CDR2 FQGTGA, per germline. This CDR3 region has 13 residues. This chain's CDR3 is CASSLTLGALAVF. The DNA of the CDR3 is TGTGCCAGCAGCTTAACCCTGGGGGCCCTTGCGGTCTTC.

This clonotype was observed a handful of times. The chain carries TRBV5-6 and TRBJ1-6, with D tentatively TRBD1 (5 bases). This CDR3 is built from 14 residues. Trimming cost V 3 bases and J 6 bases, with 10 bases left between them. Germline values: CDR1 SGHDT, CDR2 YYEEEE. CDR3 loop: CASSSGRINSPLHF. Written as DNA, the CDR3 is TGTGCCAGCAGCTCGGGACGGATTAATTCACCCCTCCACTTT. The variable domain in full, completed from reference TRBV5-6 and TRBJ1-6, reads DAGVTQSPTHLIKTRGQQVTLRCSPKSGHDTVSWYQQALGQGPQFIFQYYEEEERQRGNFPDRFSGHQFPNYSSELNVNALLLGDSALYLCASSSGRINSPLHFGNGTRLTVT.

The chain has TRBV6-6 and TRBJ1-5; D possibly corresponds to TRBD1 (5 bases). Germline lookup yields CDR1 MNHNY and CDR2 SVGAGI (reference sequence). Trimming took off 5 bases at V and 1 base at J, with 15 bases between the two ends. This CDR3 has 16 amino acids. This chain's CDR3 is CASSKLHQGSNQPQHF. CDR3 coding DNA: TGTGCCAGCAGTAAATTACATCAGGGAAGCAATCAGCCCCAGCATTTT.